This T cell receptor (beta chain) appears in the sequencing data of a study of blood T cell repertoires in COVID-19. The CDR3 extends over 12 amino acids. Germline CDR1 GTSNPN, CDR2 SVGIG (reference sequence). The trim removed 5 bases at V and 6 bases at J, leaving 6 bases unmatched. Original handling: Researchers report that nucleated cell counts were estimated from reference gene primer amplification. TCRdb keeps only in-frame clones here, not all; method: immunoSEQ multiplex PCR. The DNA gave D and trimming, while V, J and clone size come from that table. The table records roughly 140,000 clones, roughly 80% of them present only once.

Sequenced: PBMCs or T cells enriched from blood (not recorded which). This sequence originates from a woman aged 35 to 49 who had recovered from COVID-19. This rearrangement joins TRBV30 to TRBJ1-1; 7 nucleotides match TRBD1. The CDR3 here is CAWGRQGSEAFF. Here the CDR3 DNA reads TGTGCCTGGGGGAGACAGGGCTCTGAAGCTTTCTTT.